This entry lists 32 T cell receptor beta chains sequenced from one sample in a study of response to subunit inactivated influenza vaccine. TCRdb re-called the RT-PCR reads through MiXCR, storing one row per CDR3 protein. The sample yields under 950,000 distinct CDR3 sequences, about 20% seen once. Specimen: PBMCs from blood, collected roughly 5 days after vaccination. The receptors derive from a man aged 45-65 years who received an inactivated influenza vaccine.

This clonotype was observed at least ten times. The chain couples TRBV5-1 to TRBJ2-1; 8 bases agree with TRBD2. CDR3 length: 15 amino acids. V dropped 5 bases and J dropped 7; count of bases not matched to a gene: 11. The germline gives CDR1 SGHRS, CDR2 YFSETQ. CDR3 sequence: CASSLSGGPRNEQFF. The CDR3 region has the DNA TGCGCCAGCAGTCTTTCGGGGGGGCCAAGGAATGAGCAGTTCTTC.

This chain joins TRBV20-1 and TRBJ2-4, with 10 nucleotides matching TRBD1. CDR3 size: 16 residues. The germline CDR1 and CDR2 sequences are DFQATT and SNEGSKA (reference sequence). J lost 0 bases, V lost 6 bases, and 8 bases had no gene match. The CDR3 region is CSAGQGIMAAKNIQYF. In DNA, the CDR3 is TGCAGTGCGGGACAGGGGATCATGGCAGCCAAAAACATTCAGTACTTC.

This sequence joins TRBV10-3 and TRBJ2-1, with a tentative D call TRBD1 (5 bases). The CDR3 loop spans 11 amino acids. Trimming shortened V by 10 bases and J by 7 bases, and 11 bases separated the two germline ends. Germline V gene data show CDR1 as ENHRY and CDR2 as SYGVKD. CDR3 amino acids: CATQDFNEQFF. CDR3 nucleotides: TGTGCCACACAGGATTTTAATGAGCAGTTCTTC.

This chain joins TRBV4-2 and TRBJ2-1, with a weak D call TRBD1 (5 bases). Germline loops: CDR1 LGHNA, CDR2 YNFKEQ. V was shortened by 1 base and J by 5 bases, with 18 bases between the two germline ends. This CDR3 spans 17 amino acids. The CDR3 sequence is CASSQVWAGQGNNEQFF. The CDR3 nucleotides read TGTGCCAGCAGCCAAGTTTGGGCCGGGCAGGGAAACAATGAGCAGTTCTTC.

The chain couples TRBV5-1 to TRBJ2-1; 8 bases agree with TRBD2. CDR3 length equals 18 residues. Germline CDR1 reads SGHRS; CDR2 reads YFSETQ. V trimming: 4 bases; J trimming: 4 bases; junction bases outside the gene matches: 16. The CDR3 bases are TGCGCCAGCAGCCCACACGAGAGGTGGGGACTAGGTTACAATGAGCAGTTCTTC. This gives the protein CASSPHERWGLGYNEQFF.

V is TRBV28 and J is TRBJ2-1; no clear D. CDR1 is MDHEN and CDR2 is SYDVKM in the germline V gene. Trimming cost V 3 bases and J 6 bases, with 9 bases left between them. This CDR3 has 13 residues. The CDR3 spells CASSFSDLNEQFF. Here the CDR3 DNA reads TGTGCCAGCAGTTTCTCGGATCTCAATGAGCAGTTCTTC.

This clonotype was detected only a few times. The chain uses TRBV5-5 and TRBJ1-5; 9 bases map to TRBD1. The germline gives CDR1 SGHKS, CDR2 YYEKEE (reference sequence). The J segment lost 3 bases and the V segment lost 2 bases, leaving 6 bases of the junction unmatched. CDR3 length equals 16 residues. The CDR3 loop reads CASSFSGQGYNQPQHF. The CDR3 bases are TGTGCCAGCAGCTTCTCGGGACAGGGTTACAATCAGCCCCAGCATTTT.

This clonotype showed up just a few times. CDR3 protein: CASSYSSQINQPQHF. The CDR3 DNA follows: TGTGCCAGCAGTTACTCGAGTCAGATCAATCAGCCCCAGCATTTT. The chain has TRBV6-2 or TRBV6-3 and TRBJ1-5; the D is unclear. The CDR3 totals 15 residues. The ends were cut back, 0 bases at V and 3 bases at J, with 9 bases in the middle. CDR1 is MNHEY and CDR2 is SVGEGT in the germline V gene.

The rearrangement links TRBV12-3 or TRBV12-4 to TRBJ1-3; D may be TRBD1 (5 bases). V was shortened by 5 bases and J by 0 bases, with 14 bases between the two germline ends. The CDR3 is 16 residues long. The CDR3 DNA is TGTGCCAGCAGTGTCCGGGACCGCATCTCTGGAAACACCATATATTTT. As protein: CASSVRDRISGNTIYF.

This clonotype has a handful of counts. This chain uses TRBV4-2 with TRBJ2-3; D gene ambiguous. The CDR3 totals 14 residues. CDR1 is LGHNA and CDR2 is YNFKEQ in the germline V gene. V lost 1 base, J lost 1 base, and 6 bases lay in between. CDR3 in amino acids: CASSQVSGTDTQYF. The CDR3 coding sequence is TGTGCCAGCAGCCAAGTGAGCGGCACAGATACGCAGTATTTT.

The chain couples TRBV15 to TRBJ2-3, with 9 bases lining up with TRBD1. Germline V gene data show CDR1 as LNHNV and CDR2 as YYDKDF (reference sequence). V lost 0 bases to trimming and J lost 2 bases; unmatched junction nucleotides: 3. The CDR3 sequence is 16 residues long. The CDR3 is CATSRERDRDTDTQYF. Written as DNA, the CDR3 is TGTGCCACCAGCAGAGAAAGGGACAGGGACACAGATACGCAGTATTTT.

Only a few counts were recorded for this clonotype. CDR3 coding DNA: TGTGCCAGCAGCTTCAGACAGGGCTCTAACTATGGCTACACCTTC. Translating gives CASSFRQGSNYGYTF. The chain is built from TRBV7-2 and TRBJ1-2, with 7 bases fitting TRBD1. This CDR3 contains 15 residues. CDR1 and CDR2 (germline): SGHTA, FQGNSA. V lost 3 bases to trimming and J lost 0 bases; unmatched junction nucleotides: 4.

This clonotype has only a few counts. The V call is TRBV7-8, the J call TRBJ1-4; D is ambiguous. The CDR3 length is 17 residues. Germline CDR1 is SGHVS and CDR2 is FQNEAQ. Trimming took 2 bases from V and 2 from J, leaving 15 bases between them. The CDR3 loop reads CASSLIDRATTNEKLFF. As DNA, the CDR3 is TGTGCCAGCAGCTTAATTGACCGGGCTACGACTAATGAAAAACTGTTTTTT.

This clonotype was picked up a small number of times. V is TRBV7-9 and J is TRBJ2-6; the D is unclear. Germline lookup yields CDR1 SEHNR and CDR2 FQNEAQ (reference sequence). V was shortened by 4 bases and J by 1 base, with 14 bases between the two germline ends. The CDR3 contains 17 residues. The CDR3 DNA reads as TGTGCCAGCAGCTCGACACGCCTAAGGTCTGGGGCCAACGTCCTGACTTTC. It is translated as CASSSTRLRSGANVLTF.

This clonotype was observed a few times. V usage is TRBV6-1 and J usage is TRBJ1-2, with 10 bases lining up with TRBD1. The CDR3 sequence is 15 residues long. CDR1 is MNHNS, CDR2 SASEGT, per germline. After removal of 5 bases from V and 5 bases from J, the junction contained 8 bases not matched to a gene. The CDR3 region is CASSPSGQGRYGYTF. CDR3 DNA: TGTGCCAGCAGTCCTTCGGGACAGGGGAGGTATGGCTACACCTTC.

This clonotype came up a few times. The rearrangement uses TRBV29-1 and TRBJ2-1, with TRBD2 identical over 8 bases. Germline V gene sequence: CDR1 SQVTM, CDR2 ANQGSEA. This CDR3 spans 16 amino acids. V was pared by 0 bases and J by 0 bases, with 4 bases of the junction left unmatched. The CDR3 coding sequence is TGCAGCGTTGAAGATACTAGCGGATTCTCCTACAATGAGCAGTTCTTC. Translated: CSVEDTSGFSYNEQFF.

The rearrangement links TRBV6-2 or TRBV6-3 to TRBJ2-1; TRBD2 matches 12 bases. Germline CDR1 and CDR2: MNHEY and SVGEGT. The J segment lost 1 base and the V segment lost 2 bases, leaving 0 bases of the junction unmatched. The CDR3 extends over 16 amino acids. CDR3 residues: CASSYLAGGSYNEQFF. DNA of the CDR3: TGTGCCAGCAGTTACCTAGCGGGAGGGTCCTACAATGAGCAGTTCTTC.

This clonotype occurred many times. The V gene is TRBV6-2 or TRBV6-3, the J gene TRBJ2-7, with D hard to call. Trimming took off 10 bases at V and 2 bases at J, with 15 bases between the two ends. The CDR3 runs to 13 residues. CDR1 and CDR2 from the germline V gene are MNHEY and SVGEGT. In nucleotides, the CDR3 is TGTGCCAAGAGTCTAGGGTGGACCTACGAGCAGTACTTC. Amino acid sequence: CAKSLGWTYEQYF.

V usage is TRBV7-9 and J usage is TRBJ2-5, with D perhaps TRBD1 or TRBD2 (5 bases each). The CDR3 covers 15 residues. Trimming cost V 5 bases and J 4 bases, with 17 bases left between them. Germline CDR1 reads SEHNR; CDR2 reads FQNEAQ (reference sequence). DNA of the CDR3: TGTGCCAGCAGCCCCCAGTCAGCTGGGGGAGAGACCCAGTACTTC. Translated: CASSPQSAGGETQYF.

The CDR3 loop reads CASSLAGRINSPLHF. CDR3 DNA: TGTGCCAGCAGCTTAGCGGGCAGAATTAATTCACCCCTCCACTTT. V gene TRBV7-2 combines with J gene TRBJ1-6, with no clear D. CDR3 size: 15 residues. CDR1 is SGHTA, CDR2 FQGNSA, per germline. Trimming took off 0 bases at V and 6 bases at J, with 9 bases between the two ends. Filled out from reference TRBV7-2 and TRBJ1-6, the complete variable domain reads GAGVSQSPSNKVTEKGKDVELRCDPISGHTALYWYRQSLGQGLEFLIYFQGNSAPDKSGLPSDRFSAERTGGSVSTLTIQRTQQEDSAVYLCASSLAGRINSPLHFGNGTRLTVT.

This chain links TRBV6-2 or TRBV6-3 with TRBJ2-7, with TRBD1 identical over 8 bases. The V segment lost 6 bases and the J segment 5 bases; nucleotides outside the gene matches: 9. Germline V gene lookup returns CDR1 MNHEY and CDR2 SVGEGT. The length of the CDR3 is 14 residues. CDR3 sequence reads: CASRHGQGRNEQYF. CDR3 bases: TGTGCCAGCAGACATGGACAGGGACGCAACGAGCAGTACTTC.

V and J are TRBV5-5 and TRBJ2-2; D remains unclear. Germline V CDR1 and CDR2: SGHKS, YYEKEE (reference sequence). This CDR3 has 15 amino acids. The ends were cut back, 2 bases at V and 2 bases at J, with 10 bases in the middle. CDR3 protein: CASSLQKLNTGELFF. In DNA form, the CDR3 reads TGTGCCAGCAGCTTACAGAAATTAAACACCGGGGAGCTGTTTTTT.

This clonotype was detected many times. V usage is TRBV2 and J usage is TRBJ2-1; D not resolved. The CDR3 runs to 13 residues. From germline, CDR1 is SNHLY and CDR2 FYNNEI. V was trimmed by 9 bases and J by 0 bases, leaving 9 bases between them. CDR3 coding DNA: TGTGCCAGGACGGATAGCTCCTACAATGAGCAGTTCTTC. As protein: CARTDSSYNEQFF.

V and J are TRBV3-1 and TRBJ2-3; no firm D call. Germline V gives CDR1 LGHDT, CDR2 YNNKEL (reference sequence). V was clipped by 4 bases and J by 2 bases, with 7 bases between them. This CDR3 contains 13 residues. The CDR3 sequence: CASSRGYTDTQYF. In DNA form, the CDR3 reads TGTGCCAGCAGCCGTGGGTACACAGATACGCAGTATTTT.

The chain couples TRBV4-3 to TRBJ2-7; 8 bases agree with TRBD2. J gave up 0 bases and V 2 bases, and 6 bases lay outside the gene matches. The CDR3 totals 16 residues. CDR1 and CDR2 from the germline V gene are LGHNA and YSLEER. The CDR3 region is CASSQQLAESSYEQYF. In nucleotides, the CDR3 is TGCGCCAGCAGCCAACAACTAGCGGAGAGCTCCTACGAGCAGTACTTC.

A few counts support this clonotype. This sequence joins TRBV7-2 and TRBJ2-1; 7 bases fit TRBD1. This CDR3 spans 14 amino acids. Germline values: CDR1 SGHTA, CDR2 FQGNSA. V lost 3 bases to trimming and J lost 4 bases; unmatched junction nucleotides: 3. As DNA, the CDR3 is TGTGCCAGCAGCTTGTGGGACAGATACAATGAGCAGTTCTTC. This codes for CASSLWDRYNEQFF. Supplemented by reference TRBV7-2 and TRBJ2-1, the full variable domain reads GAGVSQSPSNKVTEKGKDVELRCDPISGHTALYWYRQSLGQGLEFLIYFQGNSAPDKSGLPSDRFSAERTGGSVSTLTIQRTQQEDSAVYLCASSLWDRYNEQFFGPGTRLTVL.

This clonotype occurred a few times. This sequence joins TRBV6-2 or TRBV6-3 and TRBJ1-1; D gene ambiguous. Germline CDR1 MNHEY, CDR2 SVGEGT. The CDR3 spans 11 residues. V was cut by 6 bases and J by 5 bases, with 7 bases left in between. The CDR3 nucleotides read TGTGCCAGCAGCAAGTATACTGAAGCTTTCTTT. Translation gives CASSKYTEAFF.

J is TRBJ2-3 and V is TRBV2, with D possibly being TRBD1 (6 bases). Trimming cost V 4 bases and J 5 bases, with 16 bases left between them. The germline CDR1 and CDR2 sequences are SNHLY and FYNNEI. The CDR3 has 15 amino acids. DNA for the CDR3: TGTGCCAGCAGTGCCAGTCAGGGGTTCGGAGATACGCAGTATTTT. Translating it yields CASSASQGFGDTQYF. Complete variable domain (other parts from reference TRBV2 and TRBJ2-3): EPEVTQTPSHQVTQMGQEVILRCVPISNHLYFYWYRQILGQKVEFLVSFYNNEISEKSEIFDDQFSVERPDGSNFTLKIRSTKLEDSAMYFCASSASQGFGDTQYFGPGTRLTVL.

The chain combines TRBV12-3 or TRBV12-4 with TRBJ2-4; no definite D call. V was shortened by 3 bases and J by 8 bases, with 5 bases between the two germline ends. CDR3 size: 11 residues. CDR3 residues: CASSFIDIQYF. In nucleotides, the CDR3 is TGTGCCAGCAGTTTTATAGACATTCAGTACTTC.

This rearrangement joins TRBV28 to TRBJ2-1, with 14 bases matching TRBD2. The CDR3 totals 18 residues. Trimming took 1 base from V and 3 from J; bases not matched to a gene: 5. CDR1 is MDHEN, CDR2 SYDVKM, per germline. The CDR3 sequence: CASSLSIGTSGSYNEQFF. In DNA, the CDR3 is TGTGCCAGCAGTTTATCCATTGGGACTAGCGGGAGCTACAATGAGCAGTTCTTC. Complete variable domain (other parts from reference TRBV28 and TRBJ2-1): DVKVTQSSRYLVKRTGEKVFLECVQDMDHENMFWYRQDPGLGLRLIYFSYDVKMKEKGDIPEGYSVSREKKERFSLILESASTNQTSMYLCASSLSIGTSGSYNEQFFGPGTRLTVL.

The genes are TRBV29-1 and TRBJ2-1; D unresolved. The CDR3 covers 15 residues. Trimming cost V 3 bases and J 0 bases, with 12 bases left between them. Germline V gene sequence: CDR1 SQVTM, CDR2 ANQGSEA. CDR3 residues: CSVEAGRSSYNEQFF. The CDR3 DNA reads as TGCAGCGTTGAGGCTGGTCGAAGCTCCTACAATGAGCAGTTCTTC.

This clonotype was observed a few times. The rearrangement uses TRBV5-8 and TRBJ2-2; TRBD2 matches 10 bases. The CDR3 covers 15 residues. After removal of 6 bases from V and 7 bases from J, the junction contained 9 bases not matched to a gene. Germline CDR1 SGHTS, CDR2 YDEGEE. CDR3 protein: CASMKRGGRNGELFF. The CDR3 DNA reads as TGTGCCAGCATGAAGCGGGGGGGCCGTAACGGGGAGCTGTTTTTT.